This T cell receptor beta chain was sequenced in a study of blood T cell repertoires in COVID-19 (dated by TCRdb to 2018 to 2021). Regarding the research as a whole: Samples covering the acute and convalescent phases of COVID-19 were provided by collaborators in the United States, Italy and Spain. The repertoires were released in a freely available public database intended as a resource for research on the immune response to SARS-CoV-2. HLA class I and class II types, where available, came from metadata supplied by the sample provider rather than from assay-based typing. The dataset comprised deeply sampled blood TCRbeta repertoires from subjects exposed to, actively infected with, or recovered from COVID-19. A de-identified subject ID, COVID-19 status, age in years and sex were almost always included in the sample metadata. Samples came from the ongoing ImmuneRACE study (first 160 participants) plus 1,254 subjects from 6 global collaborators. The material from the prospective study consisted of cDNA or gDNA derived from T cells, B-cell-depleted T cells, or PBMCs.

Inclusive of the bounding cysteine and phenylalanine, the CDR3 is 14 residues long. Here the CDR3 DNA is all that survives: 42 bases in frame from base 1. From a lookup of the germline V gene, CDR1 and CDR2 are MRHNA and SNTAGT. The germline V end is reduced by 3 bases and the J end by 4 bases; junction bases left unmatched: 5. The collaborating institutions used their own protocols to collect whole blood in K2EDTA tubes. For TCRbeta analysis, collaborator samples were shipped as frozen whole blood, as isolated PBMCs, or as DNA extracted from either sample type. Points on this clone: Its recognized antigen is unknown. No base quality information exists; no much larger clone differs at one position.

Overall results and qualifications from the work: The amount of clinical and demographic metadata varied by source and participant and was provided uncurated.

The immunoSEQ Assay, a bias-controlled multiplex PCR, was used to amplify TCRbeta CDR3 regions from genomic DNA. The paper's processing steps were these. Nucleated cell counts per sample were estimated from amplification of reference gene primers within the assay. To quantify the absolute abundance of each unique TCRbeta CDR3 rearrangement, sequence reads were collapsed and filtered. For each sample, productive Simpson clonality was calculated as the square root of Simpson's diversity index over productive rearrangements. TCRdb limited this immuneACCESS table to in-frame rearrangements with V and J called. A share of clones is missing; checked studies link under half to unresolved V genes, and the rest is unexplained. That table gives V, J and clone size, and the DNA gave D and trimming. This sample has tens of thousands of clones in its table, and approximately 70% of those were observed once. The top ten clonotypes cover about three fifths of the sample.

The V and J segments used are TRBV6-4 and TRBJ1-2, and TRBD1 aligns with 7 junction nucleotides. This sequence originates from a man older than 75 with acute or convalescent COVID-19. The source material was peripheral blood. CDR3 protein: CASSERGQSYGYTF. The DNA is TGTGCCAGCAGTGAGAGGGGGCAGTCCTATGGCTACACCTTC.